A single sample gave rise to the 24 T cell receptor beta chains below, sequenced in a study of control samples from healthy donors and cancer patients. Sequencing was performed with immunoSEQ multiplex PCR; in TCRdb, only in-frame clones are kept and a portion is missing. The table shows 120,000 to 150,000 clones, with approximately 91% occurring only once. The sequenced sample consisted of blood. The receptors come from a young man in good health.

V usage is TRBV27 and J usage is TRBJ2-7; 9 bases align to TRBD1. In germline, CDR1 is MNHEY, CDR2 SMNVEV (reference sequence). J gave up 0 bases and V 6 bases, and 12 bases lay outside the gene matches. The CDR3 consists of 17 residues. The CDR3 DNA reads as TGTGCCAGCAGGGCCGGGACAGGGCCTTCGAGCTCCTACGAGCAGTACTTC. Its translation: CASRAGTGPSSSYEQYF.

This chain uses TRBV7-9 with TRBJ2-3; TRBD2 agrees at 10 bases. The V gene end was trimmed by 0 bases and the J gene end by 2 bases; junction bases not matched to a gene: 5. Germline V gene sequence: CDR1 SEHNR, CDR2 FQNEAQ (reference sequence). The CDR3 covers 17 residues. The CDR3 nucleotides read TGTGCCAGCAGCTTAGCCTGGACTAGCGGATTCACAGATACGCAGTATTTT. Translating gives CASSLAWTSGFTDTQYF.

This chain links TRBV19 with TRBJ2-3; no reliable D call. The CDR3 is made up of 14 amino acids. Germline values: CDR1 LNHDA, CDR2 SQIVND (reference sequence). Between the trimmed V and J ends, which lost 3 bases and 2 bases, there was a span of 9 bases. The CDR3 DNA reads TGTGCCAGTAGTATGGCTACCTCCACAGATACGCAGTATTTT. This codes for CASSMATSTDTQYF.

This chain connects TRBV3-1 (or the pseudogene TRBV3-2) to TRBJ2-3; D unresolved. Trimming cost V 2 bases and J 6 bases, with 6 bases left between them. The V gene's germline CDR1 is LGHDT and CDR2 YNNKEL (reference sequence). The CDR3 is 12 residues long. This CDR3 is CASSQLGDTQYF. DNA of the CDR3: TGTGCCAGCAGCCAACTAGGGGATACGCAGTATTTT.

The chain joins TRBV27 to TRBJ1-1; the D gene is possibly TRBD1 (5 bases). Germline lookup yields CDR1 MNHEY and CDR2 SMNVEV (reference sequence). Trimming took 5 bases from V and 4 from J, leaving 20 bases between them. The CDR3 spans 16 residues. The CDR3 here is CASSATSGLFGTEAFF. CDR3 in DNA: TGTGCCAGCAGTGCTACCTCGGGACTGTTCGGCACTGAAGCTTTCTTT.

The genes are TRBV5-1 and TRBJ2-3; D call uncertain. Trimming took 2 bases from V and 0 from J, leaving 10 bases between them. The CDR3 consists of 15 residues. Germline values: CDR1 SGHRS, CDR2 YFSETQ. CDR3 in amino acids: CASSFGGASTDTQYF. CDR3 nucleotides: TGCGCCAGCAGCTTCGGCGGAGCTAGCACAGATACGCAGTATTTT.

This chain connects TRBV11-2 to TRBJ2-5; 8 bases fit TRBD2. This CDR3 has 14 residues. CDR1 is SGHAT, CDR2 FQNNGV, per germline. The trim removed 5 bases at V and 4 bases at J, leaving 6 bases unmatched. The CDR3 region has the DNA TGTGCCAGCAGCATACCGGGGGGGACAGAGACCCAGTACTTC. Translation: CASSIPGGTETQYF.

Here the CDR3 reads CSVGQYYEQYF. The CDR3, as DNA: TGCAGCGTTGGACAGTACTACGAGCAGTACTTC. The rearrangement joins TRBV29-1 to TRBJ2-7; D is possibly TRBD1 (5 bases). V dropped 4 bases and J dropped 3 bases, with 7 bases sitting between them. The CDR3 has 11 residues. Germline V lookup: CDR1 SQVTM, CDR2 ANQGSEA.

The chain uses TRBV28 and TRBJ1-6; TRBD1 matches 7 bases. Germline CDR1 and CDR2: MDHEN and SYDVKM. CDR3 length: 16 amino acids. V gave up 7 bases and J gave up 0 bases; unmatched junction bases: 6. The CDR3 here is CASTDRASSYNSPLHF. The CDR3, as DNA: TGTGCCAGCACCGACAGGGCAAGCTCCTATAATTCACCCCTCCACTTT.

The rearrangement links TRBV27 to TRBJ2-7; TRBD1 matches 7 bases. The CDR3 consists of 13 residues. Trimming at V came to 3 bases and at J to 3 bases, leaving 2 bases not matched to a gene. Germline V gene sequence: CDR1 MNHEY, CDR2 SMNVEV (reference sequence). The CDR3, as DNA: TGTGCCAGCAGTTTGGGACAGCTCTACGAGCAGTACTTC. It specifies CASSLGQLYEQYF.

The chain joins TRBV20-1 to TRBJ1-5; the D gene is possibly TRBD1 (6 bases). V dropped 3 bases and J dropped 4 bases, with 13 bases sitting between them. The CDR3 is 14 residues long. Germline CDR1 and CDR2: DFQATT and SNEGSKA (reference sequence). The CDR3 DNA is TGCAGTGCTAGTGGGGGGGCTTGGAATCAGCCCCAGCATTTT. It specifies CSASGGAWNQPQHF.

This chain links TRBV6-2 or TRBV6-3 with TRBJ1-5; a weak D match, TRBD1 (5 bases). In germline, CDR1 is MNHEY, CDR2 SVGEGT. V shed 2 bases and J shed 8 bases, with 13 bases lying between them. The CDR3 spans 14 residues. CDR3 in amino acids: CASSYPLAGEPQHF. CDR3 bases: TGTGCCAGCAGTTACCCCCTGGCGGGGGAGCCCCAGCATTTT.

The rearrangement joins TRBV27 to TRBJ1-1; the D is unclear. V was clipped by 8 bases and J by 3 bases, with 22 bases between them. The CDR3 has 16 residues. The germline V gene has CDR1 MNHEY and CDR2 SMNVEV (reference sequence). The CDR3 nucleotides are TGTGCCAGCTCCTCCTTTTTAACCGGCGGGCACACTGAAGCTTTCTTT. This codes for CASSSFLTGGHTEAFF.

The genes are TRBV19 and TRBJ1-3, with D hard to call. Looked up from germline, CDR1 is LNHDA and CDR2 is SQIVND (reference sequence). V lost 7 bases and J lost 1, with 11 bases in between. This CDR3 spans 14 amino acids. CDR3 DNA: TGTGCCAGTATGAGGGCAAGGTCTGGAAACACCATATATTTT. Its protein product is CASMRARSGNTIYF. The whole variable domain, remainder taken from reference TRBV19 and TRBJ1-3, is DGGITQSPKYLFRKEGQNVTLSCEQNLNHDAMYWYRQDPGQGLRLIYYSQIVNDFQKGDIAEGYSVSREKKESFPLTVTSAQKNPTAFYLCASMRARSGNTIYFGEGSWLTVV.

This clone has only one observation. This chain joins TRBV11-3 and TRBJ1-3, with D uncertain. The V gene lost 3 bases and the J gene lost 0 bases, with 9 bases spanning the gap. The CDR3 extends over 15 amino acids. CDR1 and CDR2 (germline): SGHNT, YENEEA. The CDR3 DNA is TGTGCCAGCAGCTTCGGGTGGAGCTCTGGAAACACCATATATTTT. The encoded protein is CASSFGWSSGNTIYF. Full variable domain (rest looked up from reference TRBV11-3 and TRBJ1-3): EAGVVQSPRYKIIEKKQPVAFWCNPISGHNTLYWYLQNLGQGPELLIRYENEEAVDDSQLPKDRFSAERLKGVDSTLKIQPAELGDSAVYLCASSFGWSSGNTIYFGEGSWLTVV.

V usage is TRBV19 and J usage is TRBJ1-2; D unresolved. This CDR3 is built from 13 residues. V was shortened by 7 bases and J by 2 bases, with 11 bases between the two germline ends. CDR1 is LNHDA and CDR2 is SQIVND in the germline V gene (reference sequence). DNA for the CDR3: TGTGCCAGTACGGGATCCTTCAACTATGGCTACACCTTC. This translates into CASTGSFNYGYTF.

The J gene is TRBJ2-1, the V gene TRBV15, with D possibly matching TRBD2 (6 bases). V gave up 3 bases and J gave up 8 bases, with 17 bases separating them. Germline CDR1 LNHNV, CDR2 YYDKDF (reference sequence). There are 15 residues in the CDR3. CDR3 amino acids: CATSSGGVGLDEQFF. The CDR3 region has the DNA TGTGCCACCAGCAGTGGCGGGGTTGGGTTGGATGAGCAGTTCTTC.

J is TRBJ2-5 and V is TRBV7-2, with D maybe TRBD2 (7 bases). This CDR3 region has 15 residues. Trimming took 6 bases from V and 2 from J, leaving 16 bases between them. Germline lookup yields CDR1 SGHTA and CDR2 FQGNSA. The CDR3 sequence is CASRYGGLIQETQYF. The CDR3 nucleotides read TGTGCCAGCAGATACGGGGGGCTCATACAAGAGACCCAGTACTTC.

The chain has TRBV11-2 and TRBJ1-6; D is perhaps TRBD1 (6 bases). Germline loops: CDR1 SGHAT, CDR2 FQNNGV. CDR3 length: 15 amino acids. V lost 0 bases, J lost 8 bases, and 11 bases lay in between. As DNA, the CDR3 is TGTGCCAGCAGCTTAGACAACAGGGTACATTCACCCCTCCACTTT. Amino acid sequence: CASSLDNRVHSPLHF. The full variable domain, rest sourced from reference TRBV11-2 and TRBJ1-6, is EAGVAQSPRYKIIEKRQSVAFWCNPISGHATLYWYQQILGQGPKLLIQFQNNGVVDDSQLPKDRFSAERLKGVDSTLKIQPAKLEDSAVYLCASSLDNRVHSPLHFGNGTRLTVT.

V and J are TRBV27 and TRBJ1-5; perhaps TRBD1 as D (5 bases). Germline V gene data show CDR1 as MNHEY and CDR2 as SMNVEV (reference sequence). The V and J ends lost 6 bases and 2 bases respectively, with 11 bases between them. The CDR3 consists of 14 residues. CDR3 DNA: TGTGCCAGCAGGGTGGTAGGGGGCAATCAGCCCCAGCATTTT. This gives the protein CASRVVGGNQPQHF.

J is TRBJ1-2 and V is TRBV20-1; unclear D gene. CDR3 length: 14 amino acids. Germline lookup yields CDR1 DFQATT and CDR2 SNEGSKA (reference sequence). Trimming pared 3 bases from V and 7 bases from J, leaving 18 bases between. DNA of the CDR3: TGCAGTGCTAGTGCAGGACGGGTGGGAAGTGGCTACACCTTC. Protein sequence: CSASAGRVGSGYTF.

The chain has TRBV11-1 and TRBJ2-1, with 12 bases fitting TRBD2. The CDR3 covers 15 residues. Trimming cost V 3 bases and J 11 bases; bases outside gene matches: 8. Germline V gene sequence: CDR1 SGHAT, CDR2 FQDESV (reference sequence). CDR3 residues: CASSLSGTSGLQQFF. CDR3 nucleotide sequence: TGTGCCAGCAGCTTGTCCGGGACTAGCGGGTTACAGCAGTTCTTC.

The V call is TRBV6-2 or TRBV6-3, the J call TRBJ2-3; 9 bases map to TRBD2. This CDR3 is built from 16 residues. CDR1 is MNHEY and CDR2 is SVGEGT in the germline V gene. With V trimmed by 6 bases and J by 4 bases, 11 bases remained unmatched. The CDR3 DNA sequence: TGTGCCAGCAGCAAAGGCGGGAGGGCCTGGGCAGATACGCAGTATTTT. This codes for CASSKGGRAWADTQYF.

The CDR3 region has the DNA TGCGCCAGCAGCCAACATTCCGGGACCACGCTTTACGATGAGCAGTTCTTC. Amino acid sequence: CASSQHSGTTLYDEQFF. The V and J genes are TRBV4-3 and TRBJ2-1; either TRBD1 or TRBD2 may fit D (5 bases each). Per the germline V gene, CDR1 is LGHNA and CDR2 is YSLEER. Trimming took 2 bases from V and 8 from J, leaving 22 bases between them. This CDR3 comprises 17 residues.